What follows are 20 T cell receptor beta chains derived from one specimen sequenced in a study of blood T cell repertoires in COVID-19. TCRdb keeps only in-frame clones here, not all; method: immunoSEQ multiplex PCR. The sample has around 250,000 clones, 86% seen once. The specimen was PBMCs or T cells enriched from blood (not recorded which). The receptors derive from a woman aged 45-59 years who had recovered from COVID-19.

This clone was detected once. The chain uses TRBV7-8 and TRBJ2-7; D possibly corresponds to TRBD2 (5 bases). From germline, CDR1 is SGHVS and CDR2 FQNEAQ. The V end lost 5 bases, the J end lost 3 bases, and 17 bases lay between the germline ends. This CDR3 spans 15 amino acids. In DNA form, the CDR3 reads TGTGCCAGCAGCCAAGGGCGGGTGGGGAACTACGAGCAGTACTTC. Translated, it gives CASSQGRVGNYEQYF.

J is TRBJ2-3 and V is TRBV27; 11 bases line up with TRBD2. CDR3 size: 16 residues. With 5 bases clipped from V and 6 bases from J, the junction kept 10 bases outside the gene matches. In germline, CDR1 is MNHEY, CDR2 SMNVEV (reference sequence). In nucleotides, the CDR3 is TGTGCCAGCAGTCCCCCGACTAGCGGGATTCGGGATACGCAGTATTTT. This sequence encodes CASSPPTSGIRDTQYF.

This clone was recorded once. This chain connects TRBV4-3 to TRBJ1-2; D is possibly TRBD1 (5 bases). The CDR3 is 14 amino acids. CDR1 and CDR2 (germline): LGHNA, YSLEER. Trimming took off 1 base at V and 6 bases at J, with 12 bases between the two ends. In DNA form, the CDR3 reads TGCGCCAGCAGCCAAGGGGGCAGTCCGGATGGCTACACCTTC. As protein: CASSQGGSPDGYTF.

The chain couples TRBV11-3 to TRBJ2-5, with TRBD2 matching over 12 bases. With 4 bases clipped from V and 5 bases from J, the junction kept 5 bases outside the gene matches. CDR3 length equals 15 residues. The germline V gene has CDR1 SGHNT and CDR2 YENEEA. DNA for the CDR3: TGTGCCAGCAGCTGGAGGCTAGCGGGGGGGGAGACCCAGTACTTC. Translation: CASSWRLAGGETQYF.

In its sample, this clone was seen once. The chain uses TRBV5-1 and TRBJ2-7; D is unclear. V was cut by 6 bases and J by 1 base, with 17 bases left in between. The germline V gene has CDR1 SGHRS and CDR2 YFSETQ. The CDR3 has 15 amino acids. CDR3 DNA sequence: TGCGCCAGCACCGAAGACATCACCCTTTCCTACGAGCAGTACTTC. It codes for CASTEDITLSYEQYF.

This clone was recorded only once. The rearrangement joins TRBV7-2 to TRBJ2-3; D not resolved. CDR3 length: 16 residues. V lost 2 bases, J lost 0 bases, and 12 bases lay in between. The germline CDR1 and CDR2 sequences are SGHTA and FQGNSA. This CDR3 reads CASSLFSFSSTDTQYF. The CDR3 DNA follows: TGTGCCAGCAGCTTATTTTCGTTTTCTAGCACAGATACGCAGTATTTT.

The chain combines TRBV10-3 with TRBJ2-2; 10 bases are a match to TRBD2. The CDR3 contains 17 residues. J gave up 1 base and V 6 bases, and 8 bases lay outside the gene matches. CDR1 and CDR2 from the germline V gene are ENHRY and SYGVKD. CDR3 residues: CAISPLAGALNTGELFF. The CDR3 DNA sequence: TGTGCCATCAGCCCCCTAGCGGGGGCCTTGAACACCGGGGAGCTGTTTTTT.

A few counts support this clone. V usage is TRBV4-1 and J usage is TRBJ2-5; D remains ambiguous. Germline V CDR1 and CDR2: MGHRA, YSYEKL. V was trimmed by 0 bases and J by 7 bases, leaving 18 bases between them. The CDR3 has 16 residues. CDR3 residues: CASSQDSSLRSRTQYF. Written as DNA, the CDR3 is TGCGCCAGCAGCCAAGATTCTAGTCTACGTTCTCGGACCCAGTACTTC.

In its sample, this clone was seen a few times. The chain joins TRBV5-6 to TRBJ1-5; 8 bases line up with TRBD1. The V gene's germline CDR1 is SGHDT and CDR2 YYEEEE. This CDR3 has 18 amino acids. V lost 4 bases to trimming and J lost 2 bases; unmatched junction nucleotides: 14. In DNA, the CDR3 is TGTGCCAGCAGCGGCGGGACAGGTGGCTGGAGCGGCAATCAGCCCCAGCATTTT. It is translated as CASSGGTGGWSGNQPQHF.

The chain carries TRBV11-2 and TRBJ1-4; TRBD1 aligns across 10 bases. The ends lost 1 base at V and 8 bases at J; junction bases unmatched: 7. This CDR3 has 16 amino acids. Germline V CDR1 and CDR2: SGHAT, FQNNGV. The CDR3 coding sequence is TGTGCCAGCAGCTTAGGCGGGACAGGGGTCGACGAAAAACTGTTTTTT. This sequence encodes CASSLGGTGVDEKLFF.

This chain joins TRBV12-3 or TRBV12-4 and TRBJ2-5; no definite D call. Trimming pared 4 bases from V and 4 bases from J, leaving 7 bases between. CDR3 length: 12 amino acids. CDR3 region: CASSYIVETQYF. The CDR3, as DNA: TGTGCCAGCAGTTATATCGTAGAGACCCAGTACTTC.

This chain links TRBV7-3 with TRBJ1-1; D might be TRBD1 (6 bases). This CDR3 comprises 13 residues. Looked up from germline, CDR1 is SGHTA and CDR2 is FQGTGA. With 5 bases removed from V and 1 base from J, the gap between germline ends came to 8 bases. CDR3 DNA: TGTGCCAGCAGCGAGACAGGGAACACTGAAGCTTTCTTT. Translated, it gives CASSETGNTEAFF.

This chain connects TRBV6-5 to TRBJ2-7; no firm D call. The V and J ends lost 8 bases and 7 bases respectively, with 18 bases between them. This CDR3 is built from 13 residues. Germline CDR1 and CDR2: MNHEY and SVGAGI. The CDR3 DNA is TGTGCCAGCTTGGCCAGGCCCTCTTCAGAGCAGTACTTC. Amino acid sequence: CASLARPSSEQYF.

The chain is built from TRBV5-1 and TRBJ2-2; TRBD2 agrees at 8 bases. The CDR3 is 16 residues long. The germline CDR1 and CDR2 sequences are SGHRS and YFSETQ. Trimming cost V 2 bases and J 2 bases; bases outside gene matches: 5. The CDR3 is CASSLGLALNTGELFF. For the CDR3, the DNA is TGCGCCAGCAGCTTAGGACTAGCCCTCAACACCGGGGAGCTGTTTTTT. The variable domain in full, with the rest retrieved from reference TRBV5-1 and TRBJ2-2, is KAGVTQTPRYLIKTRGQQVTLSCSPISGHRSVSWYQQTPGQGLQFLFEYFSETQRNKGNFPGRFSGRQFSNSRSEMNVSTLELGDSALYLCASSLGLALNTGELFFGEGSRLTVL.

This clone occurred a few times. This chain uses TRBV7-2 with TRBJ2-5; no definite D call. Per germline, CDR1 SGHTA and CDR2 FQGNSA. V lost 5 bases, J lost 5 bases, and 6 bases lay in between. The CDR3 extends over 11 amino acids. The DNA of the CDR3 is TGTGCCAGCAGCATACAGGAGACCCAGTACTTC. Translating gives CASSIQETQYF.

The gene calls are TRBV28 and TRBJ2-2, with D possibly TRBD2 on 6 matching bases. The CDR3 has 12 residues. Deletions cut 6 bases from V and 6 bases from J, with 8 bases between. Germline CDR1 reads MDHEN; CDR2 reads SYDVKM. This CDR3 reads CASRGGAGELFF. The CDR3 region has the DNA TGTGCCAGCAGGGGCGGGGCCGGGGAGCTGTTTTTT.

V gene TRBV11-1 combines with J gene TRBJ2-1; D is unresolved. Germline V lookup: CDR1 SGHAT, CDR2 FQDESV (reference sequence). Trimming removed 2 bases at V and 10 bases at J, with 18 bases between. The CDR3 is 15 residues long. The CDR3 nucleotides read TGTGCCAGCAGCTTATCGATCCACAAATCCAGAGAGCAGTTCTTC. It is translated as CASSLSIHKSREQFF.

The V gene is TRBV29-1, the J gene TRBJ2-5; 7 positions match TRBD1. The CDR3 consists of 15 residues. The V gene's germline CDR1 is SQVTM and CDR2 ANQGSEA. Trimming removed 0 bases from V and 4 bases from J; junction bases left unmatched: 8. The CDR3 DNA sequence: TGCAGCGTTGAAGAAGACAGGGTCGTGGCAGAGACCCAGTACTTC. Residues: CSVEEDRVVAETQYF.

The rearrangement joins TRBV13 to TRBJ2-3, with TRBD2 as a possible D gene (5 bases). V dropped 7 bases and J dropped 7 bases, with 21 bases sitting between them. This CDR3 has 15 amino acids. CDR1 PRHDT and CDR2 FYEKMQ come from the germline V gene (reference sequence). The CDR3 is CASKGFREAANTQYF. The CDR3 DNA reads TGTGCCAGCAAAGGGTTTCGGGAAGCCGCGAATACGCAGTATTTT.

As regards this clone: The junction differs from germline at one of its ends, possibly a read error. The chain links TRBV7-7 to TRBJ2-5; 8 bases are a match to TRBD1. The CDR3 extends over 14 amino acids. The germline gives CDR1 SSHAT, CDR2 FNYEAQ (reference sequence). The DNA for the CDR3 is TGTGCTAGCAGCTTCGGACAGGGCCAAGAGACCCAGTACTTC. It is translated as CASSFGQGQETQYF. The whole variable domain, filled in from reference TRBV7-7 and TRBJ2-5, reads GAGVSQSPRYKVTKRGQDVTLRCDPISSHATLYWYQQALGQGPEFLTYFNYEAQPDKSGLPSDRFSAERPEGSISTLTIQRTEQRDSAMYRCASSFGQGQETQYFGPGTRLLVL.